Here is one TCR beta chain with its context. Treatment defined: around 19 received Ad26.COV2.S at low or high dose, single or two shots; a few received placebo; per-sample allocation not given. Repertoires come from day 63 after the first vaccine or placebo injection. Profiled with immunoSEQ multiplex PCR; TCRdb holds only in-frame clones, not every one. The table records roughly 460,000 clones, 89% of them present only once. This entry comes from a study of Ad26.COV2.S vaccination and SARS-CoV-2 variants. Germline V lookup: CDR1 MDHEN, CDR2 SYDVKM. This CDR3 has 15 amino acids. Losses at the gene ends were 5 bases for V and 3 bases for J; bases not matched to a gene: 4.

V and J are TRBV28 and TRBJ2-4; 10 nucleotides match TRBD2. Sequences were derived from peripheral blood, sampled in a trial of Ad26.COV2.S vaccine versus placebo. This sequence originates from a person between 18 and 65 years old who received the Ad26.COV2.S COVID-19 vaccine or a placebo. The CDR3 sequence: CASSTAGGDKNIQYF. The CDR3 region has the DNA TGTGCCAGCAGTACAGCGGGAGGGGACAAAAACATTCAGTACTTC.